This TCR delta chain was found in a study of gamma-delta chains in newborns, infants, children. Study-wide context: Polyclonal expansion of innate γδ T cells after birth follows microbial exposure.

CDR1 is TVYSNPD, CDR2 GDNSRS, per germline (reference sequence). CDR3 size: 20 residues. This clone appeared a few times. Germline and junction disagree at one end, which may indicate a read error. Other DNA sequences in the same sample also yield this CDR3. TCRdb reanalyzed the reads using CATT. The table lists about 11,000 delta-chain clones, about 3.8% of them singletons. The source is a child who was a newborn, infant or young child, either healthy, febrile or measles-vaccinated (not recorded which). V usage is TRDV3 and J usage is TRDJ1; D is perhaps TRDD3 (5 bases). The sample consisted of blood. The CDR3 DNA sequence: TGCGCCTCAGAGATCCCTTTTCCGACAGGGATTACTGGTCCTCCCTCGAAACTCATCTTT. It is translated as CASEIPFPTGITGPPSKLIF.